A selection of T cell receptor beta chains follows, all from one sample in a study of blood T cell repertoires in COVID-19. Sequenced by immunoSEQ multiplex PCR; TCRdb stores in-frame clones only, minus some. The table includes some 240,000 clones, roughly 89% detected once. Sequencing used peripheral blood. The source is a man aged 55 to 70 who had recovered from COVID-19. Each CDR3 is given with its conserved first and last residue. D genes are given only for firm matches. Clone size, where shown, is once, few, many, or a class for clones that have expanded.

V	size	J	D	CDR3	DNA
TRBV7-2	.	TRBJ1-5	.	CASSYSSNQPQHF	TGTGCCAGCAGCTACAGCAGCAATCAGCCCCAGCATTTT
TRBV7-8	.	TRBJ1-1	TRBD1	CASSLGQGRMAFF	TGTGCCAGCAGCTTAGGACAGGGGAGGATGGCTTTCTTT
TRBV27	.	TRBJ2-3	.	CASSPGTRSTDTQYF	TGTGCCAGCAGTCCCGGGACAAGAAGCACAGATACGCAGTATTTT
TRBV28	.	TRBJ1-2	.	CASSRDYGYTF	TGTGCCAGCAGCCGGGACTATGGCTACACCTTC
TRBV4-1	.	TRBJ2-3	TRBD1	CASSHRLGQGTDTQYF	TGCGCCAGCAGCCACCGACTGGGACAGGGCACAGATACGCAGTATTTT
TRBV7-3	.	TRBJ2-1	TRBD1	CASRVSGGPHNEQFF	TGTGCCAGCAGGGTATCAGGGGGCCCCCACAATGAGCAGTTCTTC
TRBV12-3/TRBV12-4	.	TRBJ1-6	.	CASNSRENSPLHF	TGTGCCAGCAATAGCAGGGAAAATTCACCCCTCCACTTT
TRBV6-5	once	TRBJ2-1	TRBD2	CASTLLAGGTTEQFF	TGTGCCAGCACCTTACTAGCGGGGGGGACCACTGAGCAGTTCTTC
TRBV2	.	TRBJ1-2	TRBD1	CASSPWGRQGYGYTF	TGTGCCAGCAGTCCTTGGGGGAGACAGGGCTATGGCTACACCTTC
TRBV7-3	.	TRBJ1-2	TRBD1	CASSPGTGRAYGYTF	TGTGCCAGCAGCCCCGGGACAGGGCGGGCCTATGGCTACACCTTC
TRBV2	.	TRBJ1-2	TRBD1	CASRVTPGQGSGYTF	TGTGCCAGCAGGGTGACCCCGGGACAGGGGTCTGGCTACACCTTC
TRBV2	.	TRBJ2-5	.	CASNKETQYF	TGTGCCAGCAACAAAGAGACCCAGTACTTC
TRBV2	.	TRBJ2-2	.	CASRSDSANTGELFF	TGTGCCAGCAGATCGGACAGTGCGAACACCGGGGAGCTGTTTTTT
TRBV9	.	TRBJ2-3	TRBD2	CASRQSIAGDGSDTQYF	TGTGCCAGCAGACAATCCATTGCGGGAGATGGATCAGATACGCAGTATTTT
TRBV7-2	few	TRBJ2-2	.	CASSAEPKRELFF	TGTGCCAGCAGCGCGGAACCAAAACGGGAGCTGTTTTTT
TRBV2	.	TRBJ1-2	TRBD1	CASRQGPNYGYTF	TGTGCCAGTCGACAGGGCCCTAACTATGGCTACACCTTC
TRBV28	.	TRBJ2-2	TRBD1	CASRPPEGEQTGTGSTGELFF	TGTGCCAGCAGACCTCCAGAGGGTGAACAAACCGGGACAGGGTCCACCGGGGAGCTGTTTTTT
TRBV27	.	TRBJ1-5	.	CASGGVRNQPQHF	TGTGCCAGCGGGGGGGTTCGAAATCAGCCCCAGCATTTT
TRBV3-1/TRBV3-2	.	TRBJ2-3	.	CASSQDMGGVDTQYF	TGTGCCAGCAGCCAAGATATGGGGGGTGTAGATACGCAGTATTTT
TRBV24-1	.	TRBJ2-1	TRBD2	CATSASSGRRDEQFF	TGTGCCACCAGCGCATCTAGCGGCAGGAGGGATGAGCAGTTCTTC
TRBV6-5	.	TRBJ1-2	TRBD1	CASSYKDRGSYGYTF	TGTGCCAGCAGTTACAAAGACAGGGGGAGCTATGGCTACACCTTC